Listed here are 3 T cell receptor beta chains from one sample, sequenced in a study of neurological immune-mediated disorders. MiXCR, run by TCRdb on the 5' RACE reads, gives a single entry per CDR3 protein. Here the sample spans more than 20,000 distinct CDR3 sequences, almost 2.5% being singletons. The sample comprised PBMCs. Receptors originate from a woman aged 50 to 65 with multiple sclerosis.

This clonotype was recorded many times. The chain carries TRBV5-1 and TRBJ2-7; maybe TRBD1 (5 bases). The CDR3 runs to 15 residues. Germline V gene lookup returns CDR1 SGHRS and CDR2 YFSETQ. V was clipped by 0 bases and J by 4 bases, with 14 bases between them. The DNA for the CDR3 is TGCGCCAGCAGCTTGGAGATAGGGGTATTATACGAGCAGTACTTC. As protein: CASSLEIGVLYEQYF.

This clonotype was seen many times. V usage is TRBV7-2 and J usage is TRBJ2-5, with D possibly being TRBD1 or TRBD2 (5 bases each). Germline V gene sequence: CDR1 SGHTA, CDR2 FQGNSA. This CDR3 contains 16 residues. V lost 0 bases to trimming and J lost 1 base, with 12 bases between them. DNA of the CDR3: TGTGCCAGCAGCTTAGCGAGGGGAGACAGCCAAGAGACCCAGTACTTC. Amino acids: CASSLARGDSQETQYF.

This clonotype was seen ten or more times. The chain recombines TRBV5-1 with TRBJ1-4, with D uncertain. V gave up 2 bases and J gave up 5 bases, with 16 bases separating them. CDR3 length: 16 amino acids. Germline V gene lookup returns CDR1 SGHRS and CDR2 YFSETQ. This CDR3 is CASSFNPTPNNEKLFF. The CDR3 region has the DNA TGCGCCAGCAGCTTTAATCCGACACCCAACAATGAAAAACTGTTTTTT.